A selection of T cell receptor beta chains follows, all from one sample in a study of cytomegalovirus exposure and HLA in healthy donors. Assay used: immunoSEQ multiplex PCR; TCRdb lists only in-frame clones, some missing. The sample holds approximately 110,000 clones. The specimen was PBMCs. These receptors all come from a man aged 18 to 29 in good health and CMV-seronegative. CDR3s include the opening cysteine and the closing phenylalanine or tryptophan. The D gene is left open where the match is weak.

d_gene: TRBD1
j_gene: TRBJ2-7
v_gene: TRBV13
CDR3aa: CASSDRGTGLFEQYF
CDR3nt: TGTGCCAGCAGCGATAGGGGGACAGGATTGTTCGAGCAGTACTTC

d_gene: TRBD2
j_gene: TRBJ2-7
v_gene: TRBV28
CDR3aa: CASSFSRTSGSRNEQYF
CDR3nt: TGTGCCAGCAGTTTCAGCCGCACTAGCGGGAGTCGCAACGAGCAGTACTTC

d_gene: -
j_gene: TRBJ2-1
v_gene: TRBV6-6
CDR3aa: CASTQQVNEQFF
CDR3nt: TGTGCCAGCACTCAACAGGTTAATGAGCAGTTCTTC

d_gene: -
j_gene: TRBJ1-2
v_gene: TRBV6-1
CDR3aa: CASSEMVGHGYTF
CDR3nt: TGTGCCAGCAGTGAAATGGTGGGCCATGGCTACACCTTC

d_gene: -
j_gene: TRBJ1-1
v_gene: TRBV2
CDR3aa: CASSAAGEAFF
CDR3nt: TGTGCCAGCAGTGCGGCAGGTGAAGCTTTCTTT

d_gene: TRBD2
j_gene: TRBJ2-5
v_gene: TRBV7-9
CDR3aa: CASSFGTSQETQYF
CDR3nt: TGTGCCAGCAGCTTTGGGACTAGCCAAGAGACCCAGTACTTC

d_gene: TRBD2
j_gene: TRBJ2-1
v_gene: TRBV6-4
CDR3aa: CASSLLAGEGGDEQFF
CDR3nt: TGTGCCAGCAGCCTACTAGCGGGAGAGGGGGGGGATGAGCAGTTCTTC

d_gene: -
j_gene: TRBJ1-5
v_gene: TRBV6-1
CDR3aa: CASSEVEGRNQPQHF
CDR3nt: TGTGCCAGCAGTGAAGTAGAAGGGAGGAATCAGCCCCAGCATTTT

d_gene: -
j_gene: TRBJ1-1
v_gene: TRBV7-8
CDR3aa: CASSFPTGPGDTEAFF
CDR3nt: TGTGCCAGCAGCTTCCCAACGGGCCCGGGGGACACTGAAGCTTTCTTT

d_gene: TRBD2
j_gene: TRBJ2-3
v_gene: TRBV2
CDR3aa: CASRTWGGSADTQYF
CDR3nt: TGTGCCAGCAGGACGTGGGGGGGATCAGCAGATACGCAGTATTTT

d_gene: TRBD2
j_gene: TRBJ2-7
v_gene: TRBV6-6
CDR3aa: CATRGGSGEQYF
CDR3nt: TGTGCCACCCGGGGGGGCAGCGGAGAGCAGTACTTC

d_gene: -
j_gene: TRBJ1-1
v_gene: TRBV11-3
CDR3aa: CASSPGPNTEAFF
CDR3nt: TGTGCCAGCAGCCCAGGGCCGAACACTGAAGCTTTCTTT

d_gene: -
j_gene: TRBJ2-1
v_gene: TRBV7-9
CDR3aa: CASIPPAESYNEQFF
CDR3nt: TGTGCCAGCATCCCTCCGGCGGAGTCCTACAATGAGCAGTTCTTC

d_gene: -
j_gene: TRBJ2-2
v_gene: TRBV7-2
CDR3aa: CASSSSLARTGELFF
CDR3nt: TGTGCCAGCAGTTCCTCCCTCGCGAGAACCGGGGAGCTGTTTTTT

d_gene: -
j_gene: TRBJ2-1
v_gene: TRBV5-1
CDR3aa: CASSLAPSGSEQFF
CDR3nt: TGCGCCAGCAGCTTAGCACCCTCGGGAAGTGAGCAGTTCTTC

d_gene: -
j_gene: TRBJ1-2
v_gene: TRBV7-6
CDR3aa: CASSLVLGGDGYTF
CDR3nt: TGTGCCAGCAGCTTAGTGCTCGGGGGAGACGGCTACACCTTC

d_gene: TRBD2
j_gene: TRBJ2-1
v_gene: TRBV7-9
CDR3aa: CASRSLAGVGEQFF
CDR3nt: TGTGCCAGCAGAAGTCTAGCGGGAGTAGGTGAGCAGTTCTTC

d_gene: -
j_gene: TRBJ2-7
v_gene: TRBV13
CDR3aa: CASSLGAGQINYEQYF
CDR3nt: TGTGCCAGCAGCTTAGGGGCGGGACAGATAAACTACGAGCAGTACTTC

d_gene: TRBD1
j_gene: TRBJ2-2
v_gene: TRBV9
CDR3aa: CASSVGGGADTGELFF
CDR3nt: TGTGCCAGCAGCGTAGGAGGGGGCGCGGACACCGGGGAGCTGTTTTTT

d_gene: TRBD1
j_gene: TRBJ1-1
v_gene: TRBV6-5
CDR3aa: CASKSGGGGAFF
CDR3nt: TGTGCCAGCAAATCAGGGGGCGGGGGAGCTTTCTTT

d_gene: -
j_gene: TRBJ2-1
v_gene: TRBV5-1
CDR3aa: CASSLYQEEQFF
CDR3nt: TGCGCCAGCAGCTTGTACCAGGAAGAGCAGTTCTTC

d_gene: TRBD2
j_gene: TRBJ2-1
v_gene: TRBV6-1
CDR3aa: CASSVRTSGLYNEQFF
CDR3nt: TGTGCCAGCAGTGTACGGACTAGCGGACTGTACAATGAGCAGTTCTTC

d_gene: TRBD2
j_gene: TRBJ2-1
v_gene: TRBV5-1
CDR3aa: CASSLGVAGGELNEQFF
CDR3nt: TGCGCCAGCAGCTTGGGGGTAGCGGGAGGGGAGCTCAATGAGCAGTTCTTC

d_gene: -
j_gene: TRBJ1-3
v_gene: TRBV14
CDR3aa: CASSQHRVGTGISGNTIYF
CDR3nt: TGTGCCAGCAGCCAACATAGAGTTGGTACGGGGATCTCTGGAAACACCATATATTTT

d_gene: -
j_gene: TRBJ1-5
v_gene: TRBV13
CDR3aa: CASSLGLSNQPQHF
CDR3nt: TGTGCCAGCAGCCTGGGACTCAGCAATCAGCCCCAGCATTTT

d_gene: -
j_gene: TRBJ1-5
v_gene: TRBV12-5
CDR3aa: CASGLGPYQPQHF
CDR3nt: TGTGCTAGTGGTTTGGGGCCATATCAGCCCCAGCATTTT

d_gene: TRBD1
j_gene: TRBJ2-7
v_gene: TRBV9
CDR3aa: CASSVGHRDRPYEQYF
CDR3nt: TGTGCCAGCAGCGTAGGACACCGGGACAGACCCTACGAGCAGTACTTC

d_gene: -
j_gene: TRBJ1-1
v_gene: TRBV15
CDR3aa: CATSREAGFTEAFF
CDR3nt: TGTGCCACCAGCAGAGAGGCAGGGTTCACTGAAGCTTTCTTT

d_gene: -
j_gene: TRBJ1-5
v_gene: TRBV7-9
CDR3aa: CASSSAQGPDQPQHF
CDR3nt: TGTGCCAGCAGCTCCGCCCAGGGGCCGGATCAGCCCCAGCATTTT

d_gene: -
j_gene: TRBJ1-2
v_gene: TRBV9
CDR3aa: CASSVAGTNVYGYTF
CDR3nt: TGTGCCAGCAGCGTCGCCGGGACAAATGTCTATGGCTACACCTTC

d_gene: -
j_gene: TRBJ1-1
v_gene: TRBV7-2
CDR3aa: CASSPRGGSETEAFF
CDR3nt: TGTGCCAGCAGCCCAAGAGGGGGATCGGAAACTGAAGCTTTCTTT

d_gene: -
j_gene: TRBJ1-2
v_gene: TRBV18
CDR3aa: CASSLGSPSGRSFGNYGYTF
CDR3nt: TGTGCCAGCTCACTGGGGAGTCCATCGGGCAGATCTTTCGGTAACTATGGCTACACCTTC

d_gene: -
j_gene: TRBJ1-2
v_gene: TRBV9
CDR3aa: CASSGRSYTF
CDR3nt: TGTGCCAGCAGTGGGAGAAGCTACACCTTC

d_gene: -
j_gene: TRBJ2-5
v_gene: TRBV27
CDR3aa: CASRLEGGAWETQYF
CDR3nt: TGTGCCAGCCGACTAGAGGGGGGGGCATGGGAGACCCAGTACTTC

d_gene: TRBD1
j_gene: TRBJ1-1
v_gene: TRBV7-9
CDR3aa: CASSLATGGRTEAFF
CDR3nt: TGTGCCAGCAGCTTAGCGACAGGGGGCCGAACTGAAGCTTTCTTT

d_gene: -
j_gene: TRBJ1-1
v_gene: TRBV29-1
CDR3aa: CSVGQRGGVNTEAFF
CDR3nt: TGCAGCGTTGGCCAGCGCGGCGGCGTGAACACTGAAGCTTTCTTT

d_gene: TRBD2
j_gene: TRBJ2-7
v_gene: TRBV27
CDR3aa: CTSRPFSLAGGSYEQYF
CDR3nt: TGTACCAGCAGGCCATTTTCTTTAGCGGGCGGCTCCTACGAGCAGTACTTC

d_gene: -
j_gene: TRBJ1-5
v_gene: TRBV7-3
CDR3aa: CASSLAGGNQPQHF
CDR3nt: TGTGCCAGCAGCTTAGCCGGGGGTAATCAGCCCCAGCATTTT

d_gene: -
j_gene: TRBJ2-7
v_gene: TRBV25-1
CDR3aa: CASSYAGLQRTYEQYF
CDR3nt: TGTGCCAGCAGTTACGCGGGACTCCAACGGACCTACGAGCAGTACTTC

d_gene: TRBD2
j_gene: TRBJ2-7
v_gene: TRBV5-4
CDR3aa: CASSFLTGGAEQYF
CDR3nt: TGTGCCAGCAGCTTTCTAACGGGAGGGGCCGAGCAGTACTTC

d_gene: -
j_gene: TRBJ1-1
v_gene: TRBV19
CDR3aa: CASSIGTGSMNTEAFF
CDR3nt: TGTGCCAGTAGTATCGGAACGGGAAGTATGAACACTGAAGCTTTCTTT

d_gene: -
j_gene: TRBJ1-1
v_gene: TRBV25-1
CDR3aa: CASSGGGVEAFF
CDR3nt: TGTGCCAGCAGTGGAGGGGGGGTTGAAGCTTTCTTT